These 19 T cell receptor beta chains share one sample of origin, sequenced in a study of blood T cell repertoires in COVID-19. Method: immunoSEQ multiplex PCR; TCRdb's copy keeps in-frame clones and lacks some. The sample contains about 60,000 clones, about three quarters of which appear only once. Sequencing used peripheral blood. The receptors derive from a woman of 80 years or more with acute or convalescent COVID-19.

There are a few counts of this clone. The chain links TRBV24-1 to TRBJ2-5, with D tentatively TRBD2 (6 bases). Germline CDR1 KGHDR, CDR2 SFDVKD. Trimming removed 3 bases at V and 5 bases at J, with 15 bases between. The CDR3 has 15 residues. For the CDR3, the DNA is TGTGCCACCAGTGATCCTGCGGGACCGGGCGAGACCCAGTACTTC. Translating it yields CATSDPAGPGETQYF.

The rearrangement uses TRBV11-3 and TRBJ2-5; 7 bases map to TRBD1. The CDR3 runs 17 residues. V shed 5 bases and J 2 bases; nucleotides not matched to a gene: 14. Germline assignment: CDR1 SGHNT and CDR2 YENEEA. CDR3: CASSLGVTGVGQETQYF. The CDR3 region has the DNA TGTGCCAGCAGCCTGGGGGTCACAGGGGTCGGACAAGAGACCCAGTACTTC.

V is TRBV3-1 (or the pseudogene TRBV3-2) and J is TRBJ2-7; possibly TRBD1 for D (5 bases). V was clipped by 4 bases and J by 2 bases, with 9 bases between them. Germline V lookup: CDR1 LGHDT, CDR2 YNNKEL (reference sequence). This CDR3 has 13 amino acids. Here the CDR3 reads CASSLDRPYEQYF. The CDR3 DNA reads as TGTGCCAGCAGCCTTGACAGACCCTACGAGCAGTACTTC.

The chain has TRBV2 and TRBJ1-6, with a tentative D call TRBD1 (6 bases). V dropped 5 bases and J dropped 8 bases, with 13 bases sitting between them. Germline values: CDR1 SNHLY, CDR2 FYNNEI. The CDR3 covers 14 residues. The CDR3 protein is CASSRDKIYSPLHF. DNA of the CDR3: TGTGCCAGCAGTCGGGACAAAATATATTCACCCCTCCACTTT.

The gene calls are TRBV12-3 or TRBV12-4 and TRBJ2-7; TRBD2 might be the D (5 bases). V was trimmed by 3 bases and J by 7 bases, leaving 7 bases between them. The CDR3 has 11 residues. The CDR3, as DNA: TGTGCCAGCAGTTTTGAGGGTGAGCAGTACTTC. Its protein is CASSFEGEQYF.

This clone has a single count. CDR3 nucleotides: TGCGCCAGCTTACTAGATCCGAGTCAGGAGACCCAGTACTTC. It translates to CASLLDPSQETQYF. This chain uses TRBV5-1 with TRBJ2-5, with a weak D call TRBD2 (5 bases). Germline CDR1 reads SGHRS; CDR2 reads YFSETQ. The CDR3 is made up of 14 amino acids. Deletions cut 7 bases from V and 5 bases from J, with 18 bases between.

The chain carries TRBV10-2 and TRBJ2-1; 10 bases are shared with TRBD1. V shed 6 bases and J 10 bases; nucleotides not matched to a gene: 9. This CDR3 spans 14 amino acids. Germline CDR1 and CDR2: WSHSY and SAAADI. DNA of the CDR3: TGCGCCAGCAGCGTTGGACAGGGGGGGGCGGAGCAGTTCTTC. This encodes CASSVGQGGAEQFF.

The V gene is TRBV4-1, the J gene TRBJ2-3, with unresolved D. V was clipped by 1 base and J by 2 bases, with 10 bases between them. This CDR3 is built from 15 residues. Germline CDR1 MGHRA, CDR2 YSYEKL. CDR3 coding DNA: TGCGCCAGCAGCCAAGTTGGGCTTTCCACAGATACGCAGTATTTT. As protein: CASSQVGLSTDTQYF.

V and J are TRBV24-1 and TRBJ1-4; the match to TRBD1 covers 12 bases. V was clipped by 4 bases and J by 8 bases; unmatched bases: 4. Germline CDR1 is KGHDR and CDR2 is SFDVKD. The CDR3 extends over 15 amino acids. The chain's CDR3 is CATSETGTGGEKLFF. CDR3 DNA: TGTGCCACCAGTGAAACCGGGACAGGGGGCGAAAAACTGTTTTTT.

The genes are TRBV11-2 and TRBJ2-7; D perhaps matches TRBD1 (8 bases). The V end lost 3 bases, the J end lost 9 bases, and 15 bases lay between the germline ends. This CDR3 is 13 amino acids long. Germline CDR1 reads SGHAT; CDR2 reads FQNNGV. CDR3: CASSLGQVAGQYF. CDR3 DNA: TGTGCCAGCAGCTTGGGACAGGTAGCGGGGCAGTACTTC.

The chain couples TRBV19 to TRBJ2-3, with a tentative D call TRBD2 (5 bases). The CDR3 length is 15 residues. The V gene's germline CDR1 is LNHDA and CDR2 SQIVND (reference sequence). The V gene lost 5 bases and the J gene lost 6 bases, with 18 bases spanning the gap. CDR3 DNA sequence: TGTGCCAGTAGTCGGATAGCGAGACGGTTGGATACGCAGTATTTT. It yields the protein CASSRIARRLDTQYF.

This clone was detected a few times. The rearrangement joins TRBV4-2 to TRBJ1-1; D unresolved. V lost 0 bases and J 1 base, leaving 12 bases between the germline ends. Germline values: CDR1 LGHNA, CDR2 YNFKEQ. The CDR3 covers 16 residues. CDR3 in DNA: TGTGCCAGCAGCCAAGATGGGGAGGGAAGGAACACTGAAGCTTTCTTT. Translation gives CASSQDGEGRNTEAFF.

The chain joins TRBV28 to TRBJ2-3; TRBD2 agrees at 8 bases. The CDR3 sequence is 15 residues long. Germline-derived CDR1 and CDR2 are MDHEN and SYDVKM. Trimming cost V 8 bases and J 0 bases; bases outside gene matches: 7. In nucleotides, the CDR3 is TGTGCCAGCCCACGGGGGGGGGCTAGCACAGATACGCAGTATTTT. Protein product: CASPRGGASTDTQYF.

The chain links TRBV2 to TRBJ1-2; D may be TRBD1 (6 bases). Trimming pared 3 bases from V and 4 bases from J, leaving 9 bases between. The CDR3 extends over 13 amino acids. Germline CDR1 SNHLY, CDR2 FYNNEI. The DNA of the CDR3 is TGTGCCAGCAGTGATGAAGGGGGCTATGGCTACACCTTC. Residues: CASSDEGGYGYTF.

This chain joins TRBV4-2 and TRBJ1-2; perhaps TRBD1 as D (6 bases). The V end was cut by 4 bases, the J end by 6 bases, with 24 bases between. The CDR3 has 17 amino acids. Germline V gene sequence: CDR1 LGHNA, CDR2 YNFKEQ. The CDR3 DNA reads TGTGCCAGCAGCCGAACAGGGAACCCTTCGGACTGGGATGGCTACACCTTC. It codes for CASSRTGNPSDWDGYTF.

This rearrangement joins TRBV6-2 or TRBV6-3 to TRBJ1-1, with TRBD1 identical over 8 bases. Germline V gene sequence: CDR1 MNHEY, CDR2 SVGEGT. The ends lost 2 bases at V and 4 bases at J; junction bases unmatched: 6. This CDR3 region has 15 residues. CDR3 sequence reads: CASSYPQGAGTEAFF. DNA of the CDR3: TGTGCCAGCAGTTACCCTCAGGGGGCGGGCACTGAAGCTTTCTTT.

The chain links TRBV11-1 to TRBJ2-7; D remains ambiguous. Germline V lookup: CDR1 SGHAT, CDR2 FQDESV (reference sequence). The CDR3 covers 15 residues. V was clipped by 6 bases and J by 0 bases, with 15 bases between them. CDR3 bases: TGTGCCAGCAGACTCTCCGGGTCCAGCTCCTACGAGCAGTACTTC. Translation gives CASRLSGSSSYEQYF.

The CDR3 DNA sequence: TGTGCCAGCAGCACCTACCTTCGGGAGACCCAGTACTTC. Protein: CASSTYLRETQYF. The J gene is TRBJ2-5, the V gene TRBV7-8; D call uncertain. V dropped 5 bases and J dropped 5 bases, with 12 bases sitting between them. The CDR3 contains 13 residues. Germline V gene sequence: CDR1 SGHVS, CDR2 FQNEAQ.

This clone was recorded a few times. The J gene is TRBJ1-5, the V gene TRBV28, with 7 bases aligning to TRBD1. The CDR3 extends over 17 amino acids. Germline values: CDR1 MDHEN, CDR2 SYDVKM. Trimming at V came to 7 bases and at J to 1 base, leaving 13 bases not matched to a gene. The CDR3 reads CASTPRGQGTSNQPQHF. The CDR3 DNA reads as TGTGCCAGCACCCCGAGGGGGCAGGGAACAAGCAATCAGCCCCAGCATTTT.